The 12 T cell receptor beta chains below all came from one sample that was sequenced in a study of blood T cell repertoires in COVID-19. The assay was immunoSEQ multiplex PCR, and TCRdb's table has in-frame clones only and misses some. The sample lists roughly 330,000 clones; roughly 90% were seen once. The sample comprised peripheral blood. The receptors stem from a woman in her forties or fifties with active or convalescent COVID-19.

The chain recombines TRBV7-3 with TRBJ1-2; TRBD1 matches 8 bases. The CDR3 extends over 12 amino acids. V shed 5 bases and J 6 bases; nucleotides not matched to a gene: 2. The germline gives CDR1 SGHTA, CDR2 FQGTGA. The CDR3 protein is CASSQTGDGYTF. CDR3 nucleotides: TGTGCCAGCAGCCAGACAGGGGATGGCTACACCTTC.

This chain joins TRBV9 and TRBJ2-5; D not certain. This CDR3 is built from 13 residues. Germline V CDR1 and CDR2: SGDLS, YYNGEE. V was pared by 2 bases and J by 4 bases, with 9 bases between. The DNA for the CDR3 is TGTGCCAGCAGCGTCCGAGACTTAGAGACCCAGTACTTC. This encodes CASSVRDLETQYF.

The chain recombines TRBV5-3 with TRBJ2-3; 11 bases align to TRBD2. TRBV5-3 is known as an ORF, though its function is uncertain. The CDR3 runs to 17 residues. J gave up 0 bases and V 6 bases, and 9 bases lay outside the gene matches. The CDR3 sequence is CARTQPGLAASTDTQYF. DNA for the CDR3: TGTGCCAGAACCCAACCGGGACTAGCGGCTAGCACAGATACGCAGTATTTT.

This clone was detected many times. This chain connects TRBV4-1 to TRBJ2-7; perhaps TRBD1 as D (5 bases). The germline gives CDR1 MGHRA, CDR2 YSYEKL. Trimming took 0 bases from V and 4 from J, leaving 7 bases between them. The CDR3 is 13 amino acids. DNA for the CDR3: TGCGCCAGCAGCCAAGATCAGGGATACGAGCAGTACTTC. This encodes CASSQDQGYEQYF.

Here the CDR3 DNA reads TGTGCCAGCAGTTACTCGATCAGCCTAGCGGACCTCAATGAGCAGTTCTTC. It codes for CASSYSISLADLNEQFF. This rearrangement joins TRBV6-2 or TRBV6-3 to TRBJ2-1; 7 bases match TRBD2. V lost 0 bases, J lost 6 bases, and 11 bases stayed unmatched. The CDR3 totals 17 residues. Germline assignment: CDR1 MNHEY and CDR2 SVGEGT.

The chain uses TRBV6-5 and TRBJ1-2, with 7 bases matching TRBD1. The junction had 9 bases not matched to a gene; V was cut back by 2 bases and J by 6 bases. From germline, CDR1 is MNHEY and CDR2 SVGAGI. CDR3 length: 15 amino acids. The DNA of the CDR3 is TGTGCCAGCAGTTACCAAAGACAGGGTATGGATGGCTACACCTTC. Amino acids: CASSYQRQGMDGYTF.

The chain joins TRBV10-1 to TRBJ1-3; 12 positions agree with TRBD1. Germline trimming cut 4 bases from V and 3 bases from J; bases unmatched to any gene: 10. The germline V gene encodes CDR1 WNHNN and CDR2 SYGVQD (reference sequence). The CDR3 has 18 residues. The CDR3: CASSGPRGTGGCGNTIYF. DNA of the CDR3: TGCGCCAGCAGTGGACCCCGCGGGACAGGGGGCTGTGGAAACACCATATATTTT.

This clone has only a few counts. This sequence joins TRBV6-2 or TRBV6-3 and TRBJ1-2; the D gene is possibly TRBD1 (5 bases). Germline V gives CDR1 MNHEY, CDR2 SVGEGT. The CDR3 totals 12 residues. V was trimmed by 4 bases and J by 9 bases, leaving 12 bases between them. For the CDR3, the DNA is TGTGCCAGCAGTTTCCAGGGTCGTAGCTACACCTTC. This encodes CASSFQGRSYTF.

This clone was counted once. The chain has TRBV21-1 and TRBJ2-1; the table's D call, TRBD2, has no DNA check behind it. TRBV21-1 has pseudogene status. The CDR3 loop spans 16 amino acids. This chain's CDR3 is CASSKMGPGGPNEQFF. The DNA of the CDR3 is TGTGCCAGCAGCAAAATGGGCCCGGGAGGTCCCAATGAGCAGTTCTTC.

V is TRBV6-6 and J is TRBJ2-5; 7 bases agree with TRBD2. The CDR3 is 14 residues long. Trimming took 7 bases from V and 2 from J; bases not matched to a gene: 7. In germline, CDR1 is MNHNY, CDR2 SVGAGI (reference sequence). Here the CDR3 reads CASNDRGVQETQYF. In nucleotides, the CDR3 is TGTGCCAGCAACGACCGGGGGGTTCAAGAGACCCAGTACTTC.

This clone occurred many times. This chain uses TRBV18 with TRBJ2-3, with 7 bases identical to TRBD2. From germline, CDR1 is KGHSH and CDR2 LQKENI. There are 13 residues in the CDR3. V lost 5 bases to trimming and J lost 7 bases; unmatched junction nucleotides: 6. CDR3 coding DNA: TGTGCCAGCTCAGAGGCGGGAGAACATACGCAGTATTTT. Its protein is CASSEAGEHTQYF. Combining the CDR3 with reference TRBV18 and TRBJ2-3 gives the whole variable domain NAGVMQNPRHLVRRRGQEARLRCSPMKGHSHVYWYRQLPEEGLKFMVYLQKENIIDESGMPKERFSAEFPKEGPSILRIQQVVRGDSAAYFCASSEAGEHTQYFGPGTRLTVL.

In its sample, this clone was seen once. This sequence joins TRBV7-3 and TRBJ1-6; no firm D call. The CDR3 contains 15 residues. Per germline, CDR1 SGHTA and CDR2 FQGTGA. Trimming removed 0 bases at V and 7 bases at J, with 10 bases between. The chain's CDR3 is CASSLTLAPNSPLHF. The CDR3, as DNA: TGTGCCAGCAGCTTAACGTTGGCCCCCAATTCACCCCTCCACTTT.